This T cell receptor (beta chain) was sequenced in a study of blood T cell repertoires in COVID-19. This CDR3 is built from 13 residues. The V gene lost 6 bases and the J gene lost 8 bases, with 15 bases spanning the gap. From germline, CDR1 is LNHDA and CDR2 SQIVND (reference sequence). The table came from immunoSEQ multiplex PCR; TCRdb's copy has only in-frame clones and leaves some out. The top ten clones hold about 2% of a sample with some 290,000 clones, 75% to 90% of them seen once. The TCR comes from a woman between 50 and 59 years old who had recovered from COVID-19. The chain couples TRBV19 to TRBJ2-3; no definite D call. Sequencing was performed on peripheral blood. The CDR3: CASSYTPGGTQYF. CDR3 DNA: TGTGCCAGTAGCTATACTCCTGGCGGTACGCAGTATTTT. Variable domain in full (rest from reference TRBV19 and TRBJ2-3): DGGITQSPKYLFRKEGQNVTLSCEQNLNHDAMYWYRQDPGQGLRLIYYSQIVNDFQKGDIAEGYSVSREKKESFPLTVTSAQKNPTAFYLCASSYTPGGTQYFGPGTRLTVL.